This entry is about one T cell receptor (beta chain). TCRdb keeps only in-frame clones here, not all; method: immunoSEQ multiplex PCR. The data show fewer than 120,000 clones, over 90% seen once. With 0 bases clipped from V and 7 bases from J, the junction kept 2 bases outside the gene matches. CDR1 LGHDT and CDR2 YNNKEL come from the germline V gene (reference sequence). The length of the CDR3 is 14 residues. This specimen belongs to a study of T cell responses to AZD1222 COVID-19 vaccine. The specimen was peripheral blood, collected 28 days after the second AZD1222 dose. The TCR was taken from an adult who received the AZD1222 COVID-19 vaccine. This chain links TRBV3-1 (or the pseudogene TRBV3-2) with TRBJ2-5, with 10 bases that match TRBD2. CDR3 amino acids: CASSQDASGRTQYF. CDR3 in DNA: TGTGCCAGCAGCCAAGATGCTAGCGGGAGGACCCAGTACTTC.